This TCR beta chain was sequenced during a study of blood T cell repertoires in COVID-19. In the study overall: Material from acute and convalescent COVID-19 was sourced from the United States, Italy and Spain. From T cells, B-cell-depleted T cells, or PBMCs came the material, which was cDNA or gDNA.

CDR1 SGDLS and CDR2 YYNGEE come from the germline V gene. The CDR3 runs to 14 residues. V lost 0 bases and J 5 bases, leaving 11 bases between the germline ends. In the study's own analysis: By means of reference gene primer amplification, nucleated cell counts were estimated. Assay used: immunoSEQ multiplex PCR; TCRdb lists only in-frame clones, some missing. The DNA was the basis for D and trimming; V, J and clone size are from that table. The sample lists around 300,000 clones, approximately 83% occurring once. The sequenced material came from peripheral blood. The gene calls are TRBV9 and TRBJ1-1; tentative D call: TRBD1 (5 bases). The sequence was obtained from a woman aged 25 to 39 who had recovered from COVID-19. The CDR3 DNA is TGTGCCAGCAGCGTAGATGCAGGGTGGACTGAAGCTTTCTTT. Translating gives CASSVDAGWTEAFF.